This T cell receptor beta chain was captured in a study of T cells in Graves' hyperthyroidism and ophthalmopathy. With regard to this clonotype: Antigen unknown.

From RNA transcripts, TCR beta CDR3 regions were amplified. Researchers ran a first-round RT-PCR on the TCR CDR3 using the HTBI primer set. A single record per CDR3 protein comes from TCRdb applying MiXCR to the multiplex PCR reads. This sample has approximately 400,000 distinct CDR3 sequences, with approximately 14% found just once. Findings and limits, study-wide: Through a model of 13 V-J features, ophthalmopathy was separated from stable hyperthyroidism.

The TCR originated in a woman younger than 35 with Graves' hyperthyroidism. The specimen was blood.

The CDR3 loop reads CASGPRAGDGANVLTF. The CDR3 nucleotides read TGTGCTAGTGGTCCACGGGCGGGAGATGGGGCCAACGTCCTGACTTTC. The chain carries TRBV12-5 and TRBJ2-6; 7 bases are a match to TRBD2. Germline V gene data show CDR1 as LGHNT and CDR2 as FRNRAP. The V and J ends lost 5 bases and 3 bases, in that order; junction bases with no gene match: 7. This CDR3 is built from 16 residues. Looking up the rest from reference TRBV12-5 and TRBJ2-6 gives the full variable domain: DARVTQTPRHKVTEMGQEVTMRCQPILGHNTVFWYRQTMMQGLELLAYFRNRAPLDDSGMPKDRFSAEMPDATLATLKIQPSEPRDSAVYFCASGPRAGDGANVLTFGAGSRLTVL.